The 25 T cell receptor beta chains reported below all come from one sample, sequenced in a study of CD8 T cells in Susac syndrome. RNA amounts of roughly 0.45 to 1 ug underwent reverse transcription with random hexamers. TCRdb processed the immunoSEQ multiplex PCR reads anew with MiXCR; each CDR3 protein has one entry. The repertoire includes approximately 120,000 distinct CDR3 sequences, roughly 97% of them detected once, and 0.09% to 0.1% sits in the top ten. Sequencing input: CD4+ T cells from PBMCs. All receptors come from a human donor in good health.

The CDR3 loop is CATGGRTGELFF. CDR3 sequence (DNA): TGTGCCACCGGGGGAAGGACCGGGGAGCTGTTTTTT. J is TRBJ2-2 and V is TRBV7-6; maybe TRBD2 (6 bases). The CDR3 has 12 residues. From germline, CDR1 is SGHVS and CDR2 FNYEAQ. The V end lost 10 bases, the J end lost 5 bases, and 11 bases lay between the germline ends.

The V and J genes are TRBV15 and TRBJ1-2; perhaps TRBD1 as D (5 bases). Trimming left V 3 bases short and J 5 bases short, with 10 bases between. This CDR3 region has 13 residues. Germline-derived CDR1 and CDR2 are LNHNV and YYDKDF (reference sequence). CDR3 sequence reads: CATSRETGYGYTF. The CDR3 DNA is TGTGCCACCAGCAGGGAAACAGGATATGGCTACACCTTC.

The sample holds one count of this clonotype. The CDR3 protein is CASSFGGSGANVLTF. In DNA, the CDR3 is TGTGCCAGCAGCTTCGGCGGCTCTGGGGCCAACGTCCTGACTTTC. The chain joins TRBV7-2 to TRBJ2-6; D remains unclear. There are 15 residues in the CDR3. Germline loops: CDR1 SGHTA, CDR2 FQGNSA. Trimming cost V 3 bases and J 0 bases, with 6 bases left between them.

This clonotype occurred once. The rearrangement uses TRBV6-6 and TRBJ2-2; perhaps TRBD1 as D (5 bases). The CDR3 length is 11 residues. Trimming pared 11 bases from V and 9 bases from J, leaving 13 bases between. Germline V gene data show CDR1 as MNHNY and CDR2 as SVGAGI (reference sequence). CDR3 DNA: TGTGCCGGTTCGCCAGGGAGGGAGCTGTTTTTT. This encodes CAGSPGRELFF.

The rearrangement joins TRBV3-1 to TRBJ2-3; D is unclear. With 1 base removed from V and 4 bases from J, the gap between germline ends came to 6 bases. The CDR3 consists of 13 residues. Germline V lookup: CDR1 LGHDT, CDR2 YNNKEL (reference sequence). CDR3 in DNA: TGTGCCAGCAGCCAAGGGATACCAGATACGCAGTATTTT. This codes for CASSQGIPDTQYF.

This clonotype is a singleton in its sample. The chain has TRBV25-1 and TRBJ2-1, with a tentative D call TRBD2 (6 bases). From germline, CDR1 is MGHDK and CDR2 SYGVNS. This CDR3 contains 16 residues. V was cut by 4 bases and J by 0 bases, with 13 bases left in between. The CDR3 protein is CASSVGGKSSYNEQFF. The CDR3 coding sequence is TGTGCCAGCAGTGTAGGCGGGAAGAGCTCCTACAATGAGCAGTTCTTC.

The genes are TRBV20-1 and TRBJ2-2, with D perhaps matching TRBD2 (7 bases). This CDR3 has 15 residues. The V end lost 0 bases, the J end lost 7 bases, and 15 bases lay between the germline ends. Germline V gene data show CDR1 as DFQATT and CDR2 as SNEGSKA (reference sequence). CDR3 sequence: CSARDPRGQNGELFF. The CDR3 DNA is TGCAGTGCTAGAGATCCGCGGGGGCAGAACGGGGAGCTGTTTTTT.

The chain recombines TRBV12-3 or TRBV12-4 with TRBJ2-7, with 8 bases fitting TRBD2. The CDR3 has 14 residues. Trimming at V came to 8 bases and at J to 5 bases, leaving 11 bases not matched to a gene. The CDR3 loop reads CASLPSQRGNEQYF. DNA for the CDR3: TGTGCCAGCCTCCCCTCCCAGCGGGGGAACGAGCAGTACTTC.

The CDR3 protein is CSATRTSGGGQFF. In DNA, the CDR3 is TGCAGTGCTACCCGGACTAGCGGGGGGGGACAGTTCTTC. The chain employs TRBV20-1 and TRBJ2-1; 15 bases align to TRBD2. V lost 4 bases, J lost 13 bases, and 5 bases stayed unmatched. This CDR3 comprises 13 residues. CDR1 and CDR2 from the germline V gene are DFQATT and SNEGSKA (reference sequence).

This clonotype was counted a single time. This chain uses TRBV7-2 with TRBJ2-2; D possibly uses TRBD1 or TRBD2 (5 bases each). In germline, CDR1 is SGHTA, CDR2 FQGNSA. V shed 5 bases and J shed 7 bases, with 14 bases lying between them. CDR3 length equals 14 residues. CDR3 residues: CASSPGGEGGELFF. CDR3 DNA sequence: TGTGCCAGCAGCCCTGGGGGTGAGGGCGGGGAGCTGTTTTTT.

This chain connects TRBV15 to TRBJ2-5, with D tentatively TRBD2 (7 bases). The germline V and J ends were trimmed by 0 bases and 3 bases, with 14 bases remaining between them. In germline, CDR1 is LNHNV, CDR2 YYDKDF (reference sequence). The CDR3 has 16 residues. DNA of the CDR3: TGTGCCACCAGCAGAGATAGAGGCGGGGGCAAAGAGACCCAGTACTTC. Protein product: CATSRDRGGGKETQYF.

V is TRBV5-4 and J is TRBJ2-2, with 8 bases aligning to TRBD1. Losses at the gene ends were 2 bases for V and 4 bases for J; bases not matched to a gene: 7. Germline loops: CDR1 SGHNT, CDR2 YYREEE (reference sequence). The CDR3 totals 16 residues. The chain's CDR3 is CASSFPRGQGTGELFF. The CDR3 DNA reads TGTGCCAGCAGCTTCCCCAGGGGGCAAGGCACCGGGGAGCTGTTTTTT.

The genes are TRBV30 and TRBJ2-1; D ambiguous. The CDR3 is made up of 11 amino acids. Per germline, CDR1 GTSNPN and CDR2 SVGIG (reference sequence). Trimming removed 2 bases at V and 7 bases at J, with 6 bases between. This CDR3 reads CAWSPSNEQFF. CDR3 nucleotide sequence: TGTGCCTGGAGTCCCTCTAATGAGCAGTTCTTC. The full variable domain, with the rest looked up from reference TRBV30 and TRBJ2-1, is SQTIHQWPATLVQPVGSPLSLECTVEGTSNPNLYWYRQAAGRGLQLLFYSVGIGQISSEVPQNLSASRPQDRQFILSSKKLLLSDSGFYLCAWSPSNEQFFGPGTRLTVL.

The V call is TRBV7-2, the J call TRBJ1-2; no definite D call. The V end lost 8 bases, the J end lost 5 bases, and 9 bases lay between the germline ends. This CDR3 spans 11 amino acids. Germline V gene sequence: CDR1 SGHTA, CDR2 FQGNSA. The CDR3 reads CASRGYYGYTF. CDR3 bases: TGTGCCAGCCGCGGTTATTATGGCTACACCTTC.

The chain employs TRBV18 and TRBJ2-1, with 7 bases that match TRBD1. The germline V gene encodes CDR1 KGHSH and CDR2 LQKENI. This CDR3 comprises 13 residues. After removal of 3 bases from V and 6 bases from J, the junction contained 2 bases not matched to a gene. CDR3 coding DNA: TGTGCCAGCTCACCTGGACAGGTCAATGAGCAGTTCTTC. Its translation is CASSPGQVNEQFF.

This rearrangement joins TRBV7-9 to TRBJ2-5; 11 bases align to TRBD2. The junction had 10 bases not matched to a gene; V was cut back by 2 bases and J by 2 bases. The CDR3 extends over 18 amino acids. The germline V gene has CDR1 SEHNR and CDR2 FQNEAQ (reference sequence). CDR3: CASSLRPSGRRAQETQYF. The CDR3 region has the DNA TGTGCCAGCAGCTTAAGACCTAGCGGGAGGAGGGCACAAGAGACCCAGTACTTC.

This clonotype was recorded only once. The V call is TRBV12-3 or TRBV12-4, the J call TRBJ2-5; D might be TRBD1 (6 bases). The CDR3 sequence is 14 residues long. V was trimmed by 7 bases and J by 4 bases, leaving 16 bases between them. CDR3 coding DNA: TGTGCCAGCATGTTGTCAGGGGCTGGAGAGACCCAGTACTTC. Translating it yields CASMLSGAGETQYF.

The gene calls are TRBV3-1 and TRBJ1-3; the D gene is possibly TRBD1 (6 bases). V lost 6 bases to trimming and J lost 0 bases, with 12 bases between them. Per germline, CDR1 LGHDT and CDR2 YNNKEL (reference sequence). This CDR3 spans 15 amino acids. CDR3 sequence: CASSPTGSSGNTIYF. The CDR3 coding sequence is TGTGCCAGCAGTCCTACAGGGAGCTCTGGAAACACCATATATTTT.

V and J are TRBV28 and TRBJ2-2; perhaps D is TRBD1 or TRBD2 (6 bases each). CDR1 MDHEN and CDR2 SYDVKM come from the germline V gene. Deletions cut 1 base from V and 7 bases from J, with 13 bases between. The CDR3 length is 15 residues. The CDR3 region has the DNA TGTGCCAGCAGTTTATTGAGGGGGGCAAACGGGGAGCTGTTTTTT. Its protein is CASSLLRGANGELFF.

The gene calls are TRBV7-9 and TRBJ2-7, with D possibly being TRBD2 (6 bases). The V gene's germline CDR1 is SEHNR and CDR2 FQNEAQ (reference sequence). Trimming left V 7 bases short and J 0 bases short, with 13 bases between. This CDR3 contains 14 residues. The CDR3 DNA sequence: TGTGCCAGCAAGAGGGACTCCAGCTCCTACGAGCAGTACTTC. This translates into CASKRDSSSYEQYF.

The count of this clonotype is one. The chain combines TRBV9 with TRBJ2-2, with 9 bases lining up with TRBD2. The CDR3 length is 17 residues. With 0 bases clipped from V and 7 bases from J, the junction kept 10 bases outside the gene matches. CDR1 is SGDLS and CDR2 is YYNGEE in the germline V gene. DNA of the CDR3: TGTGCCAGCAGCGTAGAGGGTAGCGGGAGTCAGGTCGGGGAGCTGTTTTTT. Amino acids: CASSVEGSGSQVGELFF.

V usage is TRBV12-3 or TRBV12-4 and J usage is TRBJ2-7; TRBD1 aligns across 9 bases. Trimming at V came to 6 bases and at J to 0 bases, leaving 6 bases not matched to a gene. The CDR3 covers 15 residues. The CDR3 region is CASRSDRGSSYEQYF. CDR3 DNA: TGTGCCAGCAGGTCGGACAGGGGCTCCTCCTACGAGCAGTACTTC.

The gene calls are TRBV4-2 and TRBJ1-2; the D is unclear. This CDR3 has 16 amino acids. The germline V gene has CDR1 LGHNA and CDR2 YNFKEQ. Trimming pared 0 bases from V and 3 bases from J, leaving 14 bases between. CDR3 nucleotides: TGTGCCAGCAGCCAAGAACGGAGGGAGATATACTATGGCTACACCTTC. This gives the protein CASSQERREIYYGYTF.

The chain is built from TRBV4-1 and TRBJ2-4; a possible D gene is TRBD2 (6 bases). The germline V and J ends were trimmed by 0 bases and 1 base, with 16 bases remaining between them. This CDR3 is built from 18 residues. CDR1 is MGHRA, CDR2 YSYEKL, per germline. CDR3 DNA sequence: TGCGCCAGCAGCCAAGACCTCGTCCCGGAGGGGGCCAAAAACATTCAGTACTTC. It is translated as CASSQDLVPEGAKNIQYF.

The genes are TRBV4-3 and TRBJ2-7, with 11 bases lining up with TRBD2. After removal of 3 bases from V and 0 bases from J, the junction contained 7 bases not matched to a gene. The CDR3 length is 17 residues. In germline, CDR1 is LGHNA, CDR2 YSLEER. The CDR3 protein is CASSQTLAGGPSYEQYF. The CDR3 DNA reads TGCGCCAGCAGCCAGACTCTAGCGGGAGGCCCCTCCTACGAGCAGTACTTC.